The 21 T cell receptor beta chains below all came from one sample that was sequenced in a study of naive and memory T cell subsets (dated by TCRdb to the late 2010s). Libraries were constructed by 5' RACE. TCRdb shows the sequencer as Illumina MiSeq. The ligated cDNA was amplified in four rounds of PCR with nested alpha and beta constant region primers together with the SP2 primer. TCRdb handled the public reads itself, with Q25 trimming in fastp and clone calling in MiXCR, and kept productive beta chains. Every distinct CDR3 protein forms one entry, paired with its most common genes and DNA. The sample includes about 62,000 distinct CDR3 sequences, with 8% observed a single time. The biggest ten clones account for roughly a fifth of the sample. The study reported a robust and sensitive protocol to amplify, sequence and analyze TCRs, based on 3' ligation of a UMI-containing oligonucleotide to TCR cDNA.

Source of these receptors: a female donor in good health.

At least ten counts were recorded for this clonotype. The V call is TRBV20-1, the J call TRBJ1-6; TRBD1 matches at 7 bases. Germline V gene lookup returns CDR1 DFQATT and CDR2 SNEGSKA (reference sequence). CDR3 length: 14 amino acids. The ends lost 3 bases at V and 5 bases at J; junction bases unmatched: 4. In DNA form, the CDR3 reads TGCAGTGCTAGTACAGGGGCGAATAATTCACCCCTCCACTTT. It yields the protein CSASTGANNSPLHF.

This clonotype was recorded a few times. This rearrangement joins TRBV7-9 to TRBJ1-4; D is uncertain. Trimming cost V 7 bases and J 6 bases, with 12 bases left between them. The CDR3 is 13 residues long. Germline V lookup: CDR1 SEHNR, CDR2 FQNEAQ (reference sequence). The CDR3 is CASIGRTYEKLFF. In nucleotides, the CDR3 is TGTGCCAGCATCGGCCGAACGTATGAAAAACTGTTTTTT.

The J gene is TRBJ2-1, the V gene TRBV12-3 or TRBV12-4; TRBD1 or TRBD2 may be the D gene (6 bases each). Trimming took 6 bases from V and 8 from J, leaving 17 bases between them. CDR3 length: 14 amino acids. This CDR3 reads CASRRASAGDEQFF. The CDR3 DNA is TGTGCCAGCAGGAGGGCTAGCGCAGGGGATGAGCAGTTCTTC.

This clonotype was counted many times. The chain joins TRBV3-1 to TRBJ1-6; D perhaps matches TRBD1 (5 bases). Trimming shortened V by 2 bases and J by 7 bases, and 9 bases separated the two germline ends. CDR3 length: 14 amino acids. Per the germline V gene, CDR1 is LGHDT and CDR2 is YNNKEL (reference sequence). CDR3 sequence reads: CASSQQGTNSPLHF. DNA for the CDR3: TGTGCCAGCAGCCAACAGGGAACCAATTCACCCCTCCACTTT.

This clonotype has a count of ten or more. The chain has TRBV4-1 and TRBJ1-4; weak D call: TRBD1 (6 bases). Trimming took 3 bases from V and 8 from J, leaving 16 bases between them. The CDR3 has 15 amino acids. Germline CDR1 reads MGHRA; CDR2 reads YSYEKL. CDR3 region: CASSHRAGGREKLFF. Written as DNA, the CDR3 is TGCGCCAGCAGCCATAGGGCCGGGGGCCGGGAAAAACTGTTTTTT.

This clonotype was detected many times. CDR3 sequence reads: CASRTAGRPNQPQHF. Here the CDR3 DNA reads TGTGCCAGCAGAACTGCCGGGCGGCCGAATCAGCCCCAGCATTTT. This sequence joins TRBV12-3 or TRBV12-4 and TRBJ1-5; D unresolved. V lost 6 bases, J lost 4 bases, and 16 bases lay in between. CDR3 length: 15 amino acids.

This clonotype was seen repeatedly, ten times or more. This rearrangement joins TRBV29-1 to TRBJ2-1; D not certain. This CDR3 spans 14 amino acids. The V gene's germline CDR1 is SQVTM and CDR2 ANQGSEA. Trimming removed 8 bases at V and 0 bases at J, with 14 bases between. DNA for the CDR3: TGCAGCTGTTCCAGCTGGGACTCCTACAATGAGCAGTTCTTC. Protein: CSCSSWDSYNEQFF.

The chain combines TRBV24-1 with TRBJ2-3, with 7 bases fitting TRBD1. Germline trimming cut 6 bases from V and 0 bases from J; bases unmatched to any gene: 5. Germline values: CDR1 KGHDR, CDR2 SFDVKD. The CDR3 is 15 amino acids. The CDR3 DNA reads as TGTGCCACCAGTCCCGGGACAGTGAGCACAGATACGCAGTATTTT. Amino acid sequence: CATSPGTVSTDTQYF.

This clonotype was seen ten or more times. This chain joins TRBV4-1 and TRBJ1-1, with TRBD1 as a possible D gene (5 bases). Germline V gene lookup returns CDR1 MGHRA and CDR2 YSYEKL. This CDR3 contains 14 residues. The V and J ends lost 8 bases and 1 base respectively, with 14 bases between them. For the CDR3, the DNA is TGCGCCAGCCGGCCGGGGGAGCCGAACACTGAAGCTTTCTTT. Protein: CASRPGEPNTEAFF.

This clonotype was observed many times. J is TRBJ1-6 and V is TRBV4-2; D ambiguous. The length of the CDR3 is 16 residues. V dropped 8 bases and J dropped 4 bases, with 18 bases sitting between them. CDR1 is LGHNA, CDR2 YNFKEQ, per germline. CDR3 sequence (DNA): TGTGCCAGCCGAAGGGAGGAGTCATATTATAATTCACCCCTCCACTTT. Translation gives CASRREESYYNSPLHF.

This clonotype was recorded at least ten times. The V gene is TRBV6-5, the J gene TRBJ2-3; TRBD1 might be the D (6 bases). The V gene lost 0 bases and the J gene lost 5 bases, with 18 bases spanning the gap. The CDR3 contains 17 residues. The V gene's germline CDR1 is MNHEY and CDR2 SVGAGI. The CDR3, as DNA: TGTGCCAGCAGTTACTCGAGTGTCTACCTCAGGGGAGATACGCAGTATTTT. It encodes CASSYSSVYLRGDTQYF.

This clonotype was counted between two and nine times. The chain is built from TRBV12-3 or TRBV12-4 and TRBJ2-7, with TRBD2 matching over 8 bases. This CDR3 spans 14 amino acids. The trim removed 3 bases at V and 7 bases at J, leaving 8 bases unmatched. DNA for the CDR3: TGTGCCAGCAGTTTGGGGACTAGGCCGGGGGAGCAGTACTTC. The encoded protein is CASSLGTRPGEQYF.

The chain is built from TRBV6-5 and TRBJ2-7, with 9 positions matching TRBD2. The CDR3 has 15 residues. Germline trimming cut 2 bases from V and 3 bases from J; bases unmatched to any gene: 5. Germline-derived CDR1 and CDR2 are MNHEY and SVGAGI. This CDR3 is CASSYQGLAHYEQYF. In DNA, the CDR3 is TGTGCCAGCAGTTACCAGGGACTAGCCCACTACGAGCAGTACTTC.

This clonotype showed up many times. V usage is TRBV11-2 and J usage is TRBJ1-3; 9 nucleotides agree with TRBD1. Germline V gene data show CDR1 as SGHAT and CDR2 as FQNNGV. The CDR3 runs 16 residues. Trimming cost V 6 bases and J 1 base; bases outside gene matches: 7. CDR3 in amino acids: CASRQPGQGSGNTIYF. The CDR3 region has the DNA TGTGCCAGCAGACAACCGGGACAGGGATCTGGAAACACCATATATTTT.

The chain uses TRBV6-5 and TRBJ2-2; 9 bases match TRBD1. The germline CDR1 and CDR2 sequences are MNHEY and SVGAGI. V lost 6 bases, J lost 5 bases, and 7 bases stayed unmatched. The CDR3 runs to 15 residues. This chain's CDR3 is CASRGTGFVTGELFF. As DNA, the CDR3 is TGTGCCAGCAGAGGGACAGGGTTCGTTACCGGGGAGCTGTTTTTT.

This clonotype was seen at least ten times. The CDR3 sequence is CSANFEETQYF. The CDR3, as DNA: TGCAGCGCCAACTTCGAAGAGACCCAGTACTTC. The V gene is TRBV29-1, the J gene TRBJ2-5, with D unresolved. The V end lost 7 bases, the J end lost 3 bases, and 9 bases lay between the germline ends. The CDR3 totals 11 residues. Looked up from germline, CDR1 is SQVTM and CDR2 is ANQGSEA.

The CDR3: CASSLVAGSDEQFF. CDR3 DNA: TGCGCCAGCAGCTTGGTGGCGGGATCGGATGAGCAGTTCTTC. The genes are TRBV5-1 and TRBJ2-1; TRBD2 might be the D (6 bases). V lost 0 bases, J lost 8 bases, and 12 bases lay in between. Germline V lookup: CDR1 SGHRS, CDR2 YFSETQ. The CDR3 contains 14 residues.

V is TRBV4-1 and J is TRBJ2-5; 7 positions agree with TRBD1. The CDR3 loop spans 19 amino acids. Germline V lookup: CDR1 MGHRA, CDR2 YSYEKL. V lost 0 bases to trimming and J lost 5 bases; unmatched junction nucleotides: 18. The CDR3 loop is CASSQDMGPVDRREETQYF. The CDR3 region has the DNA TGCGCCAGCAGCCAAGATATGGGACCAGTGGACAGGAGAGAGGAGACCCAGTACTTC.

The chain employs TRBV19 and TRBJ2-4; 12 bases fit TRBD2. Germline CDR1 is LNHDA and CDR2 is SQIVND (reference sequence). CDR3 length equals 16 residues. The V gene end was trimmed by 4 bases and the J gene end by 3 bases; junction bases not matched to a gene: 4. In nucleotides, the CDR3 is TGTGCCAGTAGTACACCGGGACTAGCGGGCAAAAACATTCAGTACTTC. Translated: CASSTPGLAGKNIQYF.

This clonotype was detected many times. The J gene is TRBJ1-1, the V gene TRBV11-2, with a tentative D call TRBD1 (5 bases). The germline gives CDR1 SGHAT, CDR2 FQNNGV. V lost 1 base to trimming and J lost 4 bases, with 13 bases between them. The CDR3 is 15 amino acids. The CDR3 nucleotides are TGTGCCAGCAGCTTAGTTGGGGCAGGCATCACTGAAGCTTTCTTT. It yields the protein CASSLVGAGITEAFF.

The V and J genes are TRBV5-1 and TRBJ2-1; 12 bases line up with TRBD1. With V trimmed by 0 bases and J by 8 bases, 6 bases remained unmatched. This CDR3 has 16 residues. Germline loops: CDR1 SGHRS, CDR2 YFSETQ. The CDR3 region is CASSLGRDRGLDEQFF. CDR3 in DNA: TGCGCCAGCAGCTTGGGCCGGGACAGGGGGCTTGATGAGCAGTTCTTC.